The rows below give T cell receptor beta chains drawn from one sample of a study of T cells in Graves' hyperthyroidism and ophthalmopathy. Using its own MiXCR run on the multiplex PCR reads, TCRdb lists one record per CDR3 protein. The sample comprises approximately 610,000 distinct CDR3 sequences, around 15% of which are singletons, and around 18% rests with the top ten. The specimen sequenced was blood. Receptor source: a woman aged 18-35 years with Graves' hyperthyroidism. The CDR3 runs from the conserved cysteine through the conserved F or W. Each record gives: J gene, V gene, D gene, CDR3 protein. D genes are given only for firm matches.

TRBJ2-7,TRBV2,TRBD2,CASSDWTSAYEQYF
TRBJ1-2,TRBV7-2,-,CASSLLDSPPFYGYTF
TRBJ2-1,TRBV28,TRBD2,CASTSGTSGIVYEQFF
TRBJ2-3,TRBV7-2,TRBD2,CASSFPSGGVEGTDTQYF
TRBJ2-1,TRBV10-2,TRBD2,CASSEWTSGYYNGQFF
TRBJ2-1,TRBV28,TRBD1,CASGVLGQGARNEQFF
TRBJ2-6,TRBV30,TRBD2,CAWSTSGISGANVLTF
TRBJ2-5,TRBV25-1,-,CASSVGEDSLQETQYF
TRBJ2-1,TRBV27,TRBD2,CASSFGDYGINEQLF
TRBJ1-1,TRBV10-3,-,CAISELNTEAFF
TRBJ1-2,TRBV15,TRBD1,CATSRDRAGGDYGYTF
TRBJ1-5,TRBV28,-,CASPPSGQLNQPQHF
TRBJ1-1,TRBV28,-,CASSWTLNTEAFF
TRBJ2-1,TRBV18,TRBD2,CASSRTSGERKRNEQFF
TRBJ2-1,TRBV20-1,-,CSARSFSYNEQFF
TRBJ2-7,TRBV10-2,TRBD1,CASGTGDNILKSSYEQYF
TRBJ2-2,TRBV7-9,-,CASSRSPGELFF
TRBJ2-7,TRBV6-2/TRBV6-3,-,CASKGPIYEQYF
TRBJ1-1,TRBV7-6,-,CASSFSTGMNTEAFF
TRBJ2-3,TRBV7-2,-,CASSLGWSQYF
TRBJ2-1,TRBV7-8,-,CASSLVLGVPYNEQFF
TRBJ2-2,TRBV11-1,-,CASSLERGLANTGELFF
TRBJ1-2,TRBV11-3,-,CASRSKQGQGYTF
TRBJ1-2,TRBV25-1,TRBD1,CASSEFLSVRGDGYTF
TRBJ1-2,TRBV24-1,TRBD1,CATSQGAPNYGYTF
TRBJ2-1,TRBV24-1,TRBD2,CATSDPRTSGGHSYNEQFF
TRBJ2-7,TRBV20-1,TRBD2,CSAGLAQLQGEQYF
TRBJ2-1,TRBV14,-,CASSHPAGTAYNEQFF
TRBJ2-1,TRBV28,TRBD2,CASSLSRWGGSNEQFF
TRBJ2-1,TRBV20-1,TRBD2,CSARDLAGGNYNEQFF
TRBJ2-4,TRBV27,TRBD1,CASSRQGVAKNIQYF
TRBJ2-5,TRBV11-1,-,CASSLRLADRRRETQYF
TRBJ2-5,TRBV29-1,-,CSGGGGHETQYF
TRBJ2-3,TRBV20-1,-,CSARDLGAGYTDTQYF
TRBJ1-2,TRBV12-3/TRBV12-4,TRBD1,CASRPRTGGVGGYTF
TRBJ1-1,TRBV6-2/TRBV6-3,-,CASSSDKLNTEAFF
TRBJ2-2,TRBV4-3,TRBD2,CASSQYGLAGLNTGELFF
TRBJ2-1,TRBV11-2,-,CASSLDRVFGVLLAEQFF
TRBJ1-1,TRBV7-9,-,CASSSLGPAEAFF
TRBJ1-1,TRBV11-2,TRBD1,CASSWTGDTEAFF
TRBJ1-2,TRBV15,-,CATSTQSGRYGYTF
TRBJ2-3,TRBV20-1,-,CSARDPQRSTDTQYF
TRBJ2-5,TRBV15,-,CATSRVDTQETQYF
TRBJ2-5,TRBV7-2,-,CASTQTLAQETQYF
TRBJ2-7,TRBV7-2,-,CASSLGGLQLYEQYF
TRBJ2-2,TRBV5-4,TRBD2,CASSLEPSGNTGELFF
TRBJ2-4,TRBV6-2/TRBV6-3,-,CASTPKGAMGRLIAKNIQYF
TRBJ2-3,TRBV27,TRBD2,CASSITGTRISDTQYF
TRBJ2-1,TRBV5-1,TRBD2,CASSLRAGLAGPPNEQFF
TRBJ2-4,TRBV19,-,CASSSPPSGKNIQYF